The present TCR beta chain was sequenced within a study of T cells after yellow fever vaccination. Study-level background: SMART-Seq v4 Ultra Low Input served to prepare low-cell-number fractions.

TCRdb processed the 5' RACE reads anew with MiXCR; each CDR3 protein has one entry. The sample lists roughly 120,000 distinct CDR3 sequences; roughly 8.9% were seen once. CDR1 MNHEY and CDR2 SMNVEV come from the germline V gene (reference sequence). This CDR3 is built from 12 residues. Trimming cost V 4 bases and J 4 bases, with 5 bases left between them. Whole-study findings and limits: Few clonotypes appeared in both CD4 and CD8 compartments.

This clonotype was seen at least ten times. Its cognate antigen is unknown. This chain connects TRBV27 to TRBJ1-5; no clear D. This specimen consisted of CD8+ T cells sorted from PBMCs, obtained 45 days after the yellow fever booster vaccination. This sequence originates from a young man who received the YFV17D yellow fever vaccine. The CDR3 sequence is CASSSPNQPQHF. The CDR3 DNA reads TGTGCCAGCAGTTCCCCTAATCAGCCCCAGCATTTT.